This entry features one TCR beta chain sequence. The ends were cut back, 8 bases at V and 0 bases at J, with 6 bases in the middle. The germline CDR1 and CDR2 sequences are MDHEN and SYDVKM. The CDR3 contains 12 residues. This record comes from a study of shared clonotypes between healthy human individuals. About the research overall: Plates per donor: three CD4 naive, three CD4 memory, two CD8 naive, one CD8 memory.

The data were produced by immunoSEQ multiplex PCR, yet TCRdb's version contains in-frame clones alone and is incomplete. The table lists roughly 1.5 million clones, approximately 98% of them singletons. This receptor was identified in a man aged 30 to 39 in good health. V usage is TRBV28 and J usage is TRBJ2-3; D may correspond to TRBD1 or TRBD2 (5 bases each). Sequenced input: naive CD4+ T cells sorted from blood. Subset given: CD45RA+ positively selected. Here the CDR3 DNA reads TGTGCCAGCGGGGACAGCACAGATACGCAGTATTTT. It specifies CASGDSTDTQYF.